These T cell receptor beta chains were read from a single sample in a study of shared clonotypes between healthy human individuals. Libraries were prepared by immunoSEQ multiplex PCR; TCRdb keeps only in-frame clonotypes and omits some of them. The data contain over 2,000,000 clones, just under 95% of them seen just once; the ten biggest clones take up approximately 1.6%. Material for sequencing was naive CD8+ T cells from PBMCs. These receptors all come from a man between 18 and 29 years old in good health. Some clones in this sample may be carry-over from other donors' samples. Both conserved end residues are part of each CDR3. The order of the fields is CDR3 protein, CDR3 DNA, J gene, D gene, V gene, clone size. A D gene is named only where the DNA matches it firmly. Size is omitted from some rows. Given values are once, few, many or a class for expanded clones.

CDR3 protein: CASSLSPQIEAFF; CDR3 DNA: TGTGCCAGCAGTTTATCTCCCCAAATTGAAGCTTTCTTT; J gene: TRBJ1-1; D gene: .; V gene: TRBV27; clone size: .
CDR3 protein: CASSPWWGYTF; CDR3 DNA: TGTGCCAGCAGCCCCTGGTGGGGCTACACCTTC; J gene: TRBJ1-2; D gene: .; V gene: TRBV7-9; clone size: .
CDR3 protein: CASSQGPGVHYGYTF; CDR3 DNA: TGTGCCAGCAGCCAAGGCCCGGGGGTACACTATGGCTACACCTTC; J gene: TRBJ1-2; D gene: .; V gene: TRBV14; clone size: .
CDR3 protein: CASSQDSSRARNEQYF; CDR3 DNA: TGTGCCAGCAGCCAAGACTCAAGCAGGGCCCGCAACGAGCAGTACTTC; J gene: TRBJ2-7; D gene: .; V gene: TRBV14; clone size: .
CDR3 protein: CASRLIMNTEAFF; CDR3 DNA: TGTGCCAGCAGGTTGATAATGAACACTGAAGCTTTCTTT; J gene: TRBJ1-1; D gene: .; V gene: TRBV28; clone size: .
CDR3 protein: CASSLGLTGDTEAFF; CDR3 DNA: TGTGCCAGCAGCTTAGGTTTAACAGGGGACACTGAAGCTTTCTTT; J gene: TRBJ1-1; D gene: TRBD1; V gene: TRBV7-2; clone size: .
CDR3 protein: CASSLNYRQSTDTQYF; CDR3 DNA: TGTGCCAGCAGCTTGAACTACCGGCAAAGCACAGATACGCAGTATTTT; J gene: TRBJ2-3; D gene: .; V gene: TRBV7-3; clone size: .
CDR3 protein: CASSLRGLASTDTQYF; CDR3 DNA: TGTGCCAGCAGCCTGCGAGGACTAGCGTCCACAGATACGCAGTATTTT; J gene: TRBJ2-3; D gene: TRBD2; V gene: TRBV9; clone size: .
CDR3 protein: CASTGGLGSNEQFF; CDR3 DNA: TGTGCCAGCACGGGGGGATTGGGAAGTAATGAGCAGTTCTTC; J gene: TRBJ2-1; D gene: TRBD2; V gene: TRBV7-9; clone size: .
CDR3 protein: CASSPGGDSGPGTQYF; CDR3 DNA: TGTGCCAGCAGCCCGGGGGGGGACAGTGGTCCGGGGACGCAGTATTTT; J gene: TRBJ2-3; D gene: .; V gene: TRBV13; clone size: once
CDR3 protein: CASSIALTVGFEKLFF; CDR3 DNA: TGCGCCAGCAGCATCGCCCTGACAGTAGGGTTTGAAAAACTGTTTTTT; J gene: TRBJ1-4; D gene: .; V gene: TRBV5-1; clone size: .
CDR3 protein: CAGSLTGLSSYEQYF; CDR3 DNA: TGTGCCGGCAGCTTGACTGGGTTAAGCTCCTACGAGCAGTACTTC; J gene: TRBJ2-7; D gene: .; V gene: TRBV5-4; clone size: .
CDR3 protein: CASSQPLGGITDTQYF; CDR3 DNA: TGCGCCAGCAGCCAGCCCCTAGGGGGGATCACAGATACGCAGTATTTT; J gene: TRBJ2-3; D gene: .; V gene: TRBV4-1; clone size: .
CDR3 protein: CASSEPHRGKDNEQFF; CDR3 DNA: TGTGCCAGCAGTGAACCTCACAGGGGTAAGGACAATGAGCAGTTCTTC; J gene: TRBJ2-1; D gene: TRBD1; V gene: TRBV25-1; clone size: .
CDR3 protein: CAISESSDEQFF; CDR3 DNA: TGTGCCATCAGTGAGTCGAGTGATGAGCAGTTCTTC; J gene: TRBJ2-1; D gene: .; V gene: TRBV10-3; clone size: .